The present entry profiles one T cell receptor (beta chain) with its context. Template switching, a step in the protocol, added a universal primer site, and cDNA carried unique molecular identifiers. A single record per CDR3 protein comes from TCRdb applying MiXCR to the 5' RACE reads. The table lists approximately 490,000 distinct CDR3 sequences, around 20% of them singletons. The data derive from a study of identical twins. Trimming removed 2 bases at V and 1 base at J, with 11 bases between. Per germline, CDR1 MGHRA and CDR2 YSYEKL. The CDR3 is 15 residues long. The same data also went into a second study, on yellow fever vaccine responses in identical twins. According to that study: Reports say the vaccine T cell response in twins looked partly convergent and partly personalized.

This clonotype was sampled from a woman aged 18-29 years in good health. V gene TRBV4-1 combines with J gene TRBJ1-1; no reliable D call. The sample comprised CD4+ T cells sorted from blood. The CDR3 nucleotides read TGCGCCAGCAGCCAACCGGGCAGTCCGAACACTGAAGCTTTCTTT. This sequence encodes CASSQPGSPNTEAFF.